The clone carrying this TCR beta chain was seen only a few times. Sequence at one end of the junction differs from germline and may be a read error. Germline V gene lookup returns CDR1 SSHAT and CDR2 FNYEAQ (reference sequence). CDR3 length equals 15 residues. The data stem from a study of cytomegalovirus exposure and HLA in healthy donors. 13 Jbeta primers and 60 Vbeta primers were used for the PCR. TCRdb's copy holds only in-frame clones and misses some; the assay was immunoSEQ multiplex PCR. In the table there are around 150,000 clones, 68% of which are singletons. V gene TRBV7-7 combines with J gene TRBJ2-1, with 13 positions matching TRBD2. This TCR derives from a woman aged 18 to 35 in good health and CMV-seropositive. The sample consisted of PBMCs. The CDR3 DNA is TGTGCTAGCAGCCAAGGGACTAGCGGGAACAATGAGCAGTTCTTC. Translation gives CASSQGTSGNNEQFF. The whole variable domain, remainder taken from reference TRBV7-7 and TRBJ2-1, is GAGVSQSPRYKVTKRGQDVTLRCDPISSHATLYWYQQALGQGPEFLTYFNYEAQPDKSGLPSDRFSAERPEGSISTLTIQRTEQRDSAMYRCASSQGTSGNNEQFFGPGTRLTVL.